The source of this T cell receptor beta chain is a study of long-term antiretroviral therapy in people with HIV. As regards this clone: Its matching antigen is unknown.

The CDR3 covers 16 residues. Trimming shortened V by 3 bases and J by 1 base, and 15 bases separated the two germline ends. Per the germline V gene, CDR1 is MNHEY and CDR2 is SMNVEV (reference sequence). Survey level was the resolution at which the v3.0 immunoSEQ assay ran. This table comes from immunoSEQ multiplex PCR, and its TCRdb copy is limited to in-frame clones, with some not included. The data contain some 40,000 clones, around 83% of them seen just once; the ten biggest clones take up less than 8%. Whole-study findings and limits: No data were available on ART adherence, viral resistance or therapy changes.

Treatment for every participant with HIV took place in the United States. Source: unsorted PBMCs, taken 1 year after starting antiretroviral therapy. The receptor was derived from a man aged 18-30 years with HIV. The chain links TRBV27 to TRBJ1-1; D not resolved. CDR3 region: CASSLREGITNTEAFF. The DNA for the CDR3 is TGTGCCAGCAGTTTGAGGGAGGGCATAACGAACACTGAAGCTTTCTTT.